A selection of T cell receptor beta chains follows, all from one sample in a study of blood T cell repertoires in COVID-19. Sequencing was performed with immunoSEQ multiplex PCR; in TCRdb, only in-frame clones are kept and a portion is missing. The sample yields roughly 210,000 clones, 88% seen once. The source material was peripheral blood. The receptor source for this set is a man in his 70s with acute or convalescent COVID-19. Each CDR3 is given with its conserved first and last residue. D genes are given only for firm matches. Rows give clone size only sometimes, using once, few, many, or a class for an expanded clone.

clone_size	v_call	j_call	cdr3_length	d_call	cdr3_nt	cdr3_aa
-	TRBV21-1	TRBJ2-5	15	-	TGTGCCAGCAGCAAAGGGGTAGCGGGACAAGAGACCCAGTACTTC	CASSKGVAGQETQYF
few	TRBV28	TRBJ2-6	16	-	TGTGCCAGCAGCCGTACAGGCTTGTCGGGGGCCAACGTCCTGACTTTC	CASSRTGLSGANVLTF
-	TRBV10-3	TRBJ2-1	15	-	TGTGCCATCAGTGAGTCCGGGGTTTCCTACAATGAGCAGTTCTTC	CAISESGVSYNEQFF
-	TRBV5-1	TRBJ2-3	16	TRBD1	TGCGCCAGCAGCTTCGGGACAGGGGACAACACAGATACGCAGTATTTT	CASSFGTGDNTDTQYF
-	TRBV7-9	TRBJ1-4	13	TRBD1	TGTGCCAGCAGCTCGGGTCCCACCGACGACAGGGCGTGG	CASSSGPTDDRAW
-	TRBV5-1	TRBJ2-1	15	TRBD2	TGCGCCAGCAGCTCAATAGCGGGAGGGTTCAATGAGCAGTTCTTC	CASSSIAGGFNEQFF
-	TRBV3-1/TRBV3-2	TRBJ2-1	18	TRBD2	TGTGCCAGCAGCCAGACGGGACTAGCGGGAAAGGGGGCGAATGAGCAGTTCTTC	CASSQTGLAGKGANEQFF
-	TRBV5-1	TRBJ1-4	14	-	TGCGCCAGCAGCCCGGGGTTTACTAATGAAAAACTGTTTTTT	CASSPGFTNEKLFF
-	TRBV4-2	TRBJ2-3	20	TRBD2	TGTGCCAGCAGCCAAGATCTACTAGCGGGAGTCGGGTCGGGCACAGATACGCAGTATTTT	CASSQDLLAGVGSGTDTQYF
once	TRBV19	TRBJ1-1	17	-	TGTGCCAGTCGAAAAGGGGCACCGGGTGGATTGGACACTGAAGCTTTCTTT	CASRKGAPGGLDTEAFF
once	TRBV3-1/TRBV3-2	TRBJ2-2	14	-	TGTGCCAGCAGCCAAGCGGGAGACGGCGGGGAGCTGTTTTTT	CASSQAGDGGELFF
-	TRBV11-1	TRBJ2-1	14	-	TGTGCCAGCGCGCAGGAGCGGTCCTACAATGAGCAGTTCTTC	CASAQERSYNEQFF
-	TRBV5-5	TRBJ2-1	15	-	TGTGCCAGCAGCCCCCTTGAGGGATTCTACAATGAGCAGTTCTTC	CASSPLEGFYNEQFF
-	TRBV19	TRBJ2-5	13	-	TGTGCCAGTAGTGTCGAACGGGGAGAGACCCAGTACTTC	CASSVERGETQYF
few	TRBV19	TRBJ2-7	14	-	TGTGCCAGTAGTATCGGGCTCAGGGACTACGAGCAGTACTTC	CASSIGLRDYEQYF
-	TRBV28	TRBJ1-3	16	-	TGTGCCAGCACCTCCCCAGGACTGATCTCTGGAAACACCATATATTTT	CASTSPGLISGNTIYF
-	TRBV5-4	TRBJ1-3	15	-	TGTGCCAGCAGCTCACAGGGTGTATCTGGAAACACCATATATTTT	CASSSQGVSGNTIYF
-	TRBV5-1	TRBJ2-1	19	TRBD1	TGCGCCAGCAGCCTATCCGGGACAGGCCGATTGATGGGCGGGAATGAGCAGTTCTTC	CASSLSGTGRLMGGNEQFF
-	TRBV12-3/TRBV12-4	TRBJ2-5	11	-	TGTGCCAGCAGTCTTGGTACAACCCAGTACTTC	CASSLGTTQYF
-	TRBV5-5	TRBJ1-4	18	TRBD1	TGTGCCAGCAGCTTGGGAACAGGGGGCGGATCAACTAATGAAAAACTGTTTTTT	CASSLGTGGGSTNEKLFF
-	TRBV30	TRBJ1-1	16	TRBD1	TGTGCCTGGAGCCCGGGACAGGGAGTACGAGAAACTGAAGCTTTCTTT	CAWSPGQGVRETEAFF
-	TRBV21-1	TRBJ1-4	17	-	TGTGCCAGCAGCAAAGAAAGCGGGAGGGGCCGGGGTGAAAAACTGTTTTTT	CASSKESGRGRGEKLFF
-	TRBV15	TRBJ2-6	17	TRBD2	TGTGCCACCAGCAGGGGGGGAGGGCTCTCTGGGGCCAACGTCCTGACTTTC	CATSRGGGLSGANVLTF
-	TRBV6-5	TRBJ1-1	15	-	TGTGCCAGCAGTTACTCTAACACCATGAACACTGAAGCTTTCTTT	CASSYSNTMNTEAFF
-	TRBV5-5	TRBJ2-2	16	TRBD2	TGTGCCAGCAGCTTTCTAGCGGGAGGAAGTACCGGGGAGCTGTTTTTT	CASSFLAGGSTGELFF
-	TRBV19	TRBJ2-1	15	TRBD1	TGTGCCAGTAGTATGGCTAGGGACAGGAGAAATGAGCAGTTCTTC	CASSMARDRRNEQFF
-	TRBV18	TRBJ2-5	15	-	TGTGCCAGCTCACCACCGTCGAGAACCCAAGAGACCCAGTACTTC	CASSPPSRTQETQYF
-	TRBV6-6	TRBJ2-5	14	TRBD1	TGTGCCAGCCAAAAAGGGGGCGGCTCGGAGACCCAGTACTTC	CASQKGGGSETQYF
-	TRBV29-1	TRBJ2-1	12	-	TGCAGCGTTCGTAGCGGCTACAATGAGCAGTTCTTC	CSVRSGYNEQFF
-	TRBV11-2	TRBJ1-1	13	-	TGTGCCAGCCGATCCGAATCCGGGACAGAAGCTTTCTTT	CASRSESGTEAFF
-	TRBV5-4	TRBJ2-7	16	TRBD2	TGTGCCAGCAGCTTGAAGGTTGGCGGGAGAGGCTACGAGCAGTACTTC	CASSLKVGGRGYEQYF
-	TRBV30	TRBJ1-1	15	TRBD1	TGTGCCTGGAGTGTCCTTAGGACAGGCAACACTGAAGCTTTCTTT	CAWSVLRTGNTEAFF
-	TRBV19	TRBJ2-4	14	-	TGTGCCAGTAGTATCAGGGGCGAGGGAAACATTCAGTACTTC	CASSIRGEGNIQYF
-	TRBV24-1	TRBJ1-5	16	TRBD1	TGTGCCACCAGTGCACCGGGACAGGGTTTGGATCAGCCCCAGCATTTT	CATSAPGQGLDQPQHF
few	TRBV7-2	TRBJ2-5	16	TRBD2	TGTGCCAGCAGCCCCCGGGGTAGCGGGAGGAGGGGGACCCAGTACTTC	CASSPRGSGRRGTQYF
-	TRBV20-1	TRBJ2-2	14	TRBD1	TGCAGTGCTAGTAGACAGGGATTGACCGGGGAGCTGTTTTTT	CSASRQGLTGELFF
few	TRBV7-3	TRBJ2-1	15	TRBD2	TGTGCCAGCAGCTTAGAAGCGGGAGGATATTTTGAGCAGTTCTTC	CASSLEAGGYFEQFF